The text below deals with one T cell receptor (beta chain). Its target is not known. Germline V gene lookup returns CDR1 DFQATT and CDR2 SNEGSKA (reference sequence). V was clipped by 6 bases and J by 1 base; unmatched bases: 13. CDR3 size: 18 residues. TCRdb reanalysed the reads using MiXCR and keeps one entry per CDR3 protein. Counted here are about 500,000 distinct CDR3 sequences, around a third occurring once; the ten biggest clones make up roughly a sixth. This entry is derived from a study of T cell repertoires in cytomegalovirus infection. This chain uses TRBV20-1 with TRBJ2-3; 13 bases fit TRBD2. The sequence derives from a human donor in good health (CMV status not recorded). Some clones in this sample may be carry-over from other donors' samples. The starting material was cultured PBMCs, obtained from culture after CMV antigen stimulation. The CDR3 coding sequence is TGCAGTGCCCGCCCAACTAGCGGGAGGGCCCTGGGCACAGATACGCAGTATTTT. Translating gives CSARPTSGRALGTDTQYF.